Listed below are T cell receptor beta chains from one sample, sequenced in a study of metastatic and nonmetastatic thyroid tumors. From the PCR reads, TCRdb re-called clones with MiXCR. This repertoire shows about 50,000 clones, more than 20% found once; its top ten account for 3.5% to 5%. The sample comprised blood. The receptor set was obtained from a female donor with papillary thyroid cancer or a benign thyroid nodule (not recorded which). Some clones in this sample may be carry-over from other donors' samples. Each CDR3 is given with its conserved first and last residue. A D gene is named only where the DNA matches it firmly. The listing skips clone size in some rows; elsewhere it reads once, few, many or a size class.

CDR3: CASSGRDTQYF; DNA: TGTGCCAGTAGTGGGAGGGATACGCAGTATTTT; D: .; size: many; V: TRBV19; J: TRBJ2-3
CDR3: CASSLFEPLGNEKLFF; DNA: TGTGCCAGCAGTTTATTTGAACCCCTGGGTAATGAAAAACTGTTTTTT; D: .; size: many; V: TRBV27; J: TRBJ1-4
CDR3: CASSAGRALTDTQYF; DNA: TGTGCCAGCAGTGCCGGGAGGGCCTTAACAGATACGCAGTATTTT; D: TRBD2; size: many; V: TRBV12-3/TRBV12-4; J: TRBJ2-3
CDR3: CASGGRSMDHNEQFF; DNA: TGTGCTAGTGGGGGCCGGAGTATGGACCACAATGAGCAGTTCTTC; D: .; size: many; V: TRBV12-5; J: TRBJ2-1
CDR3: CSARLLTSQADTRYF; DNA: TGCAGTGCTAGATTATTGACTAGCCAGGCAGATACGCGGTATTTT; D: TRBD2; size: .; V: TRBV20-1; J: TRBJ2-3
CDR3: CASSPFVSGSSYNEQFF; DNA: TGTGCCAGCTCACCTTTTGTAAGCGGGAGTTCCTACAATGAGCAGTTCTTC; D: TRBD2; size: many; V: TRBV18; J: TRBJ2-1
CDR3: CASSLPWLGQGANYEQYF; DNA: TGTGCCAGCAGTTTACCGTGGTTGGGACAGGGGGCTAACTACGAGCAGTACTTC; D: TRBD1; size: .; V: TRBV28; J: TRBJ2-7
CDR3: CASRRGQGTAYGYTF; DNA: TGTGCCAGCAGACGAGGACAGGGGACAGCCTATGGCTACACCTTC; D: TRBD1; size: many; V: TRBV6-4; J: TRBJ1-2
CDR3: CASSRTGAASNQPQHF; DNA: TGTGCCAGTAGTCGGACAGGGGCGGCAAGCAATCAGCCCCAGCATTTT; D: TRBD1; size: many; V: TRBV19; J: TRBJ1-5
CDR3: CSATTNLGRGYPEAFF; DNA: TGCAGTGCTACAACTAACCTGGGCAGGGGGTATCCTGAAGCTTTCTTT; D: TRBD1; size: many; V: TRBV20-1; J: TRBJ1-1
CDR3: CASRPGLHFSGNTIYF; DNA: TGTGCCAGCCGACCGGGACTCCACTTCTCTGGAAACACCATATATTTT; D: .; size: many; V: TRBV19; J: TRBJ1-3
CDR3: CASSLSPGTSGSMGQQFF; DNA: TGCGCCAGCAGCTTGTCCCCCGGGACTAGCGGGAGTATGGGTCAGCAGTTCTTC; D: TRBD2; size: .; V: TRBV5-1; J: TRBJ2-1
CDR3: CASSESGCGLAGGPPTQYF; DNA: TGTGCCAGCAGTGAATCCGGATGCGGACTGGCGGGAGGTCCACCTACGCAGTATTTT; D: TRBD2; size: once; V: TRBV2; J: TRBJ2-3
CDR3: CASSYEGLQRRFYNEQFF; DNA: TGTGCCAGCAGTTACGAGGGGTTACAACGTCGATTCTACAATGAGCAGTTCTTC; D: .; size: .; V: TRBV6-5; J: TRBJ2-1
CDR3: CATSDRGPGGNQPQHF; DNA: TGTGCCACCAGTGACAGGGGGCCTGGCGGCAATCAGCCCCAGCATTTT; D: TRBD1; size: many; V: TRBV24-1; J: TRBJ1-5
CDR3: CASRGGETQYF; DNA: TGTGCCAGTCGGGGGGGCGAGACCCAGTACTTC; D: TRBD2; size: many; V: TRBV6-1; J: TRBJ2-5
CDR3: CSASDYDGGDVGGELFF; DNA: TGCAGTGCTAGTGACTACGACGGGGGGGATGTGGGAGGGGAGCTGTTTTTT; D: TRBD2; size: .; V: TRBV20-1; J: TRBJ2-2
CDR3: CASSWTGGGGELFF; DNA: TGCGCCAGCAGCTGGACAGGGGGCGGCGGGGAGCTGTTTTTT; D: TRBD1; size: many; V: TRBV5-1; J: TRBJ2-2
CDR3: CASSRSTTSVSSYNEQFF; DNA: TGCGCCAGTTCCCGTAGTACAACTAGCGTGAGCTCCTACAATGAGCAGTTCTTC; D: TRBD2; size: many; V: TRBV5-1; J: TRBJ2-1
CDR3: CASNYDRGQRNSPLHF; DNA: TGTGCCAGTAACTACGACAGGGGGCAGAGAAATTCACCCCTCCACTTT; D: TRBD1; size: many; V: TRBV19; J: TRBJ1-6
CDR3: CASSAIRPQLTDTQYF; DNA: TGTGCCAGCAGCGCAATTCGACCACAACTCACAGATACGCAGTATTTT; D: .; size: many; V: TRBV11-1; J: TRBJ2-3
CDR3: CASTRTGNTGELFF; DNA: TGCGCCAGCACCCGGACAGGGAACACCGGGGAGCTGTTTTTT; D: TRBD1; size: many; V: TRBV5-1; J: TRBJ2-2
CDR3: CASSVTTGIVYEQYF; DNA: TGTGCCAGCAGTGTAACTACAGGGATCGTCTACGAGCAGTACTTC; D: .; size: medium-sized; V: TRBV6-1; J: TRBJ2-7
CDR3: CASSWSGQPQHF; DNA: TGTGCCAGCAGCTGGAGTGGGCAGCCCCAGCATTTT; D: .; size: many; V: TRBV7-9; J: TRBJ1-5
CDR3: CASNMRRDRNSYEQYF; DNA: TGTGCCAGCAATATGAGGAGGGACAGAAACTCCTACGAGCAGTACTTC; D: .; size: .; V: TRBV27; J: TRBJ2-7
CDR3: CASSELTFQETQYF; DNA: TGTGCCAGCAGTGAATTAACATTCCAAGAGACCCAGTACTTC; D: .; size: .; V: TRBV25-1; J: TRBJ2-5
CDR3: CASLIHTEAFF; DNA: TGTGCCAGTTTAATACACACTGAAGCTTTCTTT; D: .; size: many; V: TRBV19; J: TRBJ1-1
CDR3: CASSLAGRPDTQYF; DNA: TGTGCCAGCAGCTTGGCCGGGCGCCCAGATACGCAGTATTTT; D: .; size: many; V: TRBV5-6; J: TRBJ2-3
CDR3: CASSVAGSSGTDTQYF; DNA: TGTGCCAGCAGTGTAGCGGGTTCCTCGGGCACAGATACGCAGTATTTT; D: TRBD2; size: many; V: TRBV28; J: TRBJ2-3
CDR3: CVVNDPLGTDTQYF; DNA: TGTGTCGTTAATGATCCCCTAGGAACAGATACGCAGTATTTT; D: .; size: many; V: TRBV28; J: TRBJ2-3
CDR3: CASSLSKGRVRTGELFF; DNA: TGTGCCAGCAGCTTGTCGAAGGGACGGGTGAGGACCGGGGAGCTGTTTTTT; D: .; size: .; V: TRBV5-4; J: TRBJ2-2
CDR3: CAWSGTVNTEAFF; DNA: TGTGCCTGGAGTGGGACGGTCAACACTGAAGCTTTCTTT; D: .; size: .; V: TRBV30; J: TRBJ1-1
CDR3: CAIGRPGQGTDTQYF; DNA: TGTGCCATCGGCCGACCGGGACAGGGGACAGATACGCAGTATTTT; D: TRBD1; size: .; V: TRBV10-3; J: TRBJ2-3
CDR3: CASSLKGTGVVGYTF; DNA: TGTGCCAGCAGCTTGAAGGGGACAGGGGTAGTTGGCTACACCTTC; D: TRBD1; size: many; V: TRBV7-9; J: TRBJ1-2
CDR3: CASSQDQGVSYNEQFF; DNA: TGTGCCAGCAGCCAAGATCAGGGGGTCTCCTACAATGAGCAGTTCTTC; D: TRBD1; size: many; V: TRBV3-1; J: TRBJ2-1
CDR3: CSVVGRYEDYEQYF; DNA: TGCAGCGTCGTTGGGCGATACGAAGACTACGAGCAGTACTTC; D: .; size: many; V: TRBV29-1; J: TRBJ2-7
CDR3: CASSCSARAGEHNEHFF; DNA: TGTGCCAGCAGTTGTTCAGCCCGGGCGGGAGAACACAATGAGCATTTCTTC; D: TRBD2; size: .; V: TRBV28; J: TRBJ2-1
CDR3: CASSVLGEPYYEQYF; DNA: TGTGCCAGCAGCGTCCTCGGGGAGCCGTACTACGAGCAGTACTTC; D: .; size: many; V: TRBV9; J: TRBJ2-7
CDR3: CASSPRETRTEAFF; DNA: TGTGCCAGCAGCCCAAGGGAGACAAGGACTGAAGCTTTCTTT; D: .; size: many; V: TRBV9; J: TRBJ1-1
CDR3: CASSSYSGANVLTF; DNA: TGTGCCAGCAGCTCGTACTCTGGGGCCAACGTCCTGACTTTC; D: .; size: many; V: TRBV7-9; J: TRBJ2-6
CDR3: CSAPTEGGQYEQFF; DNA: TGCAGTGCTCCGACGGAGGGAGGGCAGTATGAGCAGTTCTTC; D: TRBD2; size: .; V: TRBV20-1; J: TRBJ2-1
CDR3: CASSLKGLAAYNEQFF; DNA: TGTGCCAGCAGTTTAAAAGGACTAGCCGCGTACAATGAGCAGTTCTTC; D: TRBD2; size: many; V: TRBV12-3/TRBV12-4; J: TRBJ2-1
CDR3: CASSLARSTDTQYF; DNA: TGTGCCAGCAGCTTAGCGCGGAGCACAGATACGCAGTATTTT; D: .; size: many; V: TRBV7-6; J: TRBJ2-3
CDR3: CASTLGDGYTF; DNA: TGTGCCAGCACCCTGGGGGATGGCTACACCTTC; D: .; size: .; V: TRBV12-3/TRBV12-4; J: TRBJ1-2
CDR3: CASSGTSGRHIGELFF; DNA: TGTGCCAGCAGTGGCACGAGCGGGAGGCACATCGGGGAGCTGTTTTTT; D: TRBD2; size: .; V: TRBV6-1; J: TRBJ2-2
CDR3: CASSLSGTANTEAFF; DNA: TGCGCCAGCAGCCTCTCCGGGACGGCGAACACTGAAGCTTTCTTT; D: .; size: many; V: TRBV5-1; J: TRBJ1-1
CDR3: CASSRAQVPYEQYF; DNA: TGTGCCAGCAGCCGAGCACAGGTCCCCTACGAGCAGTACTTC; D: .; size: .; V: TRBV6-1; J: TRBJ2-7
CDR3: CASSRLRDIPYEQYF; DNA: TGTGCCAGCAGCCGACTTCGGGACATTCCCTACGAGCAGTACTTC; D: .; size: many; V: TRBV7-9; J: TRBJ2-7
CDR3: CASSLWGDIPYEQYF; DNA: TGTGCCAGCAGCTTGTGGGGCGACATTCCCTACGAGCAGTACTTC; D: .; size: many; V: TRBV5-6; J: TRBJ2-7
CDR3: CASAGWEEKLFF; DNA: TGTGCCAGCGCCGGGTGGGAGGAAAAACTGTTTTTT; D: .; size: few; V: TRBV28; J: TRBJ1-4
CDR3: CASSLRRIAGLKSYNEQFF; DNA: TGTGCCAGCAGCTTAAGGAGAATAGCGGGACTCAAGTCCTACAATGAGCAGTTCTTC; D: TRBD2; size: many; V: TRBV7-3; J: TRBJ2-1
CDR3: CASSQGPGAGEQYF; DNA: TGTGCCAGCAGCCAAGGTCCTGGGGCGGGTGAGCAGTACTTC; D: .; size: many; V: TRBV3-1; J: TRBJ2-7
CDR3: CASSRSGTNNEQFF; DNA: TGTGCCAGCAGCCGTTCCGGGACCAACAATGAGCAGTTCTTC; D: .; size: many; V: TRBV7-9; J: TRBJ2-1